One sample yielded the 15 T cell receptor beta chains listed below, sequenced in a study of beta chain features in type 1 diabetes. All of the isolated RNA was reverse transcribed, so expressed TCRB transcripts were sequenced. Sequencing used immunoSEQ multiplex PCR; TCRdb keeps in-frame clones, though not all of them. The table has more than 20,000 clones, over 60% seen once. Sequencing input: Tregs from blood. All receptors come from a woman in her thirties or forties in good health.

The chain uses TRBV6-5 and TRBJ2-3; 9 bases map to TRBD2. After removal of 4 bases from V and 4 bases from J, the junction contained 9 bases not matched to a gene. CDR3 length equals 16 residues. In germline, CDR1 is MNHEY, CDR2 SVGAGI. CDR3 in amino acids: CASSLGGGGGADTQYF. CDR3 nucleotides: TGTGCCAGCAGTTTAGGGGGGGGCGGGGGGGCAGATACGCAGTATTTT.

This chain joins TRBV7-2 and TRBJ2-2; possible D gene TRBD1, 6 bases. CDR3 size: 15 residues. The germline V gene has CDR1 SGHTA and CDR2 FQGNSA. Trimming removed 1 base from V and 5 bases from J, with 11 bases in between. The CDR3 DNA sequence: TGTGCCAGCAGCTTAGACAGGGCGAGGACCGGGGAGCTGTTTTTT. Protein: CASSLDRARTGELFF.

The chain employs TRBV2 and TRBJ1-6; D gene ambiguous. Germline V gives CDR1 SNHLY, CDR2 FYNNEI. V was shortened by 5 bases and J by 0 bases, with 5 bases between the two germline ends. CDR3 length: 14 residues. The CDR3: CASSPLSYNSPLHF. In DNA form, the CDR3 reads TGTGCCAGCAGTCCCCTCTCCTATAATTCACCCCTCCACTTT.

The chain links TRBV10-3 to TRBJ2-7; a possible D gene is TRBD2 (5 bases). CDR1 is ENHRY and CDR2 is SYGVKD in the germline V gene. The V gene lost 0 bases and the J gene lost 4 bases, with 10 bases spanning the gap. CDR3 length: 14 residues. The CDR3 nucleotides read TGTGCCATCAGTGAGTCCGAAGGAGGTTACGAGCAGTACTTC. It specifies CAISESEGGYEQYF.

The V and J genes are TRBV7-2 and TRBJ2-3; D is possibly TRBD2 (7 bases). Trimming shortened V by 6 bases and J by 6 bases, and 19 bases separated the two germline ends. This CDR3 spans 15 amino acids. CDR1 SGHTA and CDR2 FQGNSA come from the germline V gene. CDR3 nucleotides: TGTGCCAGCAGTCGAGTCGGGGGGCGTCGGGATACGCAGTATTTT. This codes for CASSRVGGRRDTQYF.

This chain connects TRBV2 to TRBJ2-5; D is perhaps TRBD1 (6 bases). This CDR3 has 14 amino acids. Germline CDR1 reads SNHLY; CDR2 reads FYNNEI. V lost 6 bases to trimming and J lost 0 bases, with 11 bases between them. CDR3 DNA sequence: TGTGCCAGCAGGGACAGCGGATACCAAGAGACCCAGTACTTC. Translating gives CASRDSGYQETQYF.

The CDR3 sequence: CASSQPPGHLLNEKLFF. The CDR3 DNA follows: TGCGCCAGCAGCCAACCACCGGGACACCTTCTTAATGAAAAACTGTTTTTT. The chain recombines TRBV4-1 with TRBJ1-4; weak D call: TRBD1 (6 bases). Germline-derived CDR1 and CDR2 are MGHRA and YSYEKL. Trimming stripped 2 bases from V and 4 bases from J, with 17 bases between. The CDR3 extends over 17 amino acids.

This chain links TRBV5-1 with TRBJ1-1; tentative D call: TRBD1 (5 bases). CDR3 length: 14 amino acids. Trimming shortened V by 3 bases and J by 5 bases, and 14 bases separated the two germline ends. Germline V CDR1 and CDR2: SGHRS, YFSETQ. The CDR3 nucleotides read TGCGCCAGCAGCTCGGCGGGGGGACGAACTGAAGCTTTCTTT. This gives the protein CASSSAGGRTEAFF.

The chain combines TRBV5-1 with TRBJ2-5, with TRBD2 identical over 14 bases. Germline trimming cut 2 bases from V and 3 bases from J; bases unmatched to any gene: 6. Germline values: CDR1 SGHRS, CDR2 YFSETQ. CDR3 length: 17 residues. CDR3 in DNA: TGCGCCAGCAGCTTAGGACTAGCGGGGGGAACAAAAGAGACCCAGTACTTC. It encodes CASSLGLAGGTKETQYF.

This clone was counted only a few times. This chain joins TRBV7-9 and TRBJ1-5, with TRBD1 identical over 7 bases. Trimming at V came to 1 base and at J to 3 bases, leaving 6 bases not matched to a gene. The CDR3 is 16 residues long. Germline loops: CDR1 SEHNR, CDR2 FQNEAQ (reference sequence). The CDR3 loop is CASSLGAGGNNQPQHF. As DNA, the CDR3 is TGTGCCAGCAGCTTAGGGGCAGGGGGGAACAATCAGCCCCAGCATTTT.

This sequence joins TRBV5-5 and TRBJ2-6, with TRBD1 identical over 8 bases. CDR3 length: 15 residues. V shed 4 bases and J 0 bases; nucleotides not matched to a gene: 0. Germline-derived CDR1 and CDR2 are SGHKS and YYEKEE (reference sequence). CDR3: CASSTGGSGANVLTF. The CDR3 DNA follows: TGTGCCAGCAGCACAGGGGGCTCTGGGGCCAACGTCCTGACTTTC. The whole variable domain, filled in from reference TRBV5-5 and TRBJ2-6, reads DAGVTQSPTHLIKTRGQQVTLRCSPISGHKSVSWYQQVLGQGPQFIFQYYEKEERGRGNFPDRFSARQFPNYSSELNVNALLLGDSALYLCASSTGGSGANVLTFGAGSRLTVL.

V is TRBV7-9 and J is TRBJ1-1; tentatively, D is TRBD1 (6 bases). CDR1 SEHNR and CDR2 FQNEAQ come from the germline V gene (reference sequence). Trimming cost V 1 base and J 2 bases, with 8 bases left between them. The CDR3 is 14 residues long. The CDR3 sequence: CASSLGQVNTEAFF. The CDR3 bases are TGTGCCAGCAGCTTAGGACAGGTAAACACTGAAGCTTTCTTT.

The DNA for the CDR3 is TGCAGCATCCCAGTACAGGGGAACACTGAAGCTTTCTTT. Amino acid sequence: CSIPVQGNTEAFF. This chain links TRBV29-1 with TRBJ1-1, with D maybe TRBD1 (6 bases). Germline-derived CDR1 and CDR2 are SQVTM and ANQGSEA. V gave up 8 bases and J gave up 1 base, with 14 bases separating them. This CDR3 is built from 13 residues.

As regards this clone: One end of the junction fails to match germline, which may point to a read error. This rearrangement joins TRBV5-1 to TRBJ1-5; D is unclear. This CDR3 spans 14 amino acids. Germline loops: CDR1 SGHRS, CDR2 YFSETQ. Written as DNA, the CDR3 is TGCGCCAGCAGCCCGGCCGGGAGCAGTCAGCCCCAGCATTTT. Translated, it gives CASSPAGSSQPQHF.

V and J are TRBV27 and TRBJ2-6, with 7 positions matching TRBD1. The ends lost 10 bases at V and 0 bases at J; junction bases unmatched: 12. The germline V gene has CDR1 MNHEY and CDR2 SMNVEV (reference sequence). CDR3 length: 17 amino acids. The chain's CDR3 is CATRAGTADSGANVLTF. CDR3 in DNA: TGTGCCACCCGAGCCGGGACAGCGGACTCTGGGGCCAACGTCCTGACTTTC.